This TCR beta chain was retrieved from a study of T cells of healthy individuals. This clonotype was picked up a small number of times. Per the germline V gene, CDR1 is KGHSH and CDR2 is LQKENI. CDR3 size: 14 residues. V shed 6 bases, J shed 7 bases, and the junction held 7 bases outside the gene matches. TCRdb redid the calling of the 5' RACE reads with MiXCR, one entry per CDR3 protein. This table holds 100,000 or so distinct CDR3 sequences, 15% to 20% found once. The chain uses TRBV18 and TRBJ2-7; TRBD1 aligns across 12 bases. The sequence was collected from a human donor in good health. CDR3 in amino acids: CASSSGTGGGEQYF. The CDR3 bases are TGTGCCAGCTCGTCCGGGACAGGGGGCGGTGAGCAGTACTTC. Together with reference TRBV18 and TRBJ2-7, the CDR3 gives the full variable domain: NAGVMQNPRHLVRRRGQEARLRCSPMKGHSHVYWYRQLPEEGLKFMVYLQKENIIDESGMPKERFSAEFPKEGPSILRIQQVVRGDSAAYFCASSSGTGGGEQYFGPGTRLTVT.